This record looks at one TCR beta chain sequence and its context. Its specificity is unknown. V was clipped by 2 bases and J by 7 bases; unmatched bases: 5. The CDR3 is made up of 15 amino acids. Germline CDR1 reads SGHVS; CDR2 reads FQNEAQ. This sample is drawn from a study of cytomegalovirus exposure and HLA in healthy donors. General study results and limits: Cytomegalovirus-associated TCR beta chains were listed, numbering some 180. Reports indicated that the classifier achieved high specificity and sensitivity in diagnosing cytomegalovirus status.

Nominally healthy donors provided the samples, though records likely missed some immune exposures. 13 Jbeta primers and 60 Vbeta primers were used for the PCR. Repertoires were generated with immunoSEQ multiplex PCR, while TCRdb's copy carries only in-frame clones and drops some. Here the sample spans more than 85,000 clones, roughly 80% being singletons. The genes are TRBV7-8 and TRBJ2-1; the match to TRBD1 covers 10 bases. The clonotype originates from a woman in her thirties in good health and CMV-seronegative. The sequenced material came from PBMCs. Here the CDR3 reads CASSLPGTGENEQFF. CDR3 bases: TGTGCCAGCAGCTTACCTGGGACAGGGGAAAATGAGCAGTTCTTC. Full variable domain (outside the CDR3, taken from reference TRBV7-8 and TRBJ2-1): GAGVSQSPRYKVAKRGQDVALRCDPISGHVSLFWYQQALGQGPEFLTYFQNEAQLDKSGLPSDRFFAERPEGSVSTLKIQRTQQEDSAVYLCASSLPGTGENEQFFGPGTRLTVL.